The clone carrying this TCR beta chain came up many times. Germline V gene data show CDR1 as LNHDA and CDR2 as SQIVND (reference sequence). This CDR3 contains 14 residues. Trimming took off 2 bases at V and 4 bases at J, with 9 bases between the two ends. This specimen comes from a study of blood T cell repertoires in COVID-19. At the level of the study: Samples came from the United States, Italy and Spain, spanning acute and convalescent COVID-19. Sources were T cells, B-cell-depleted T cells, or PBMCs; the material itself was cDNA or gDNA.

Original analysis: The authors estimated nucleated cell counts from reference gene primer amplification. Some clones are missing from TCRdb's copy, which holds only in-frame ones; the method was immunoSEQ multiplex PCR. D and trimming come from the DNA, and the V and J calls and clone size come from that table. The top ten hold approximately 1.3% of the sample, which has some 89,000 clones, roughly four fifths seen once. V and J are TRBV19 and TRBJ1-3; D perhaps matches TRBD1 (6 bases). The receptor was isolated from a woman aged 80 or over with acute or convalescent COVID-19. The material sequenced was peripheral blood. This chain's CDR3 is CASSIRTAGNTIYF. The CDR3 DNA reads TGTGCCAGTAGTATACGGACAGCAGGAAACACCATATATTTT.